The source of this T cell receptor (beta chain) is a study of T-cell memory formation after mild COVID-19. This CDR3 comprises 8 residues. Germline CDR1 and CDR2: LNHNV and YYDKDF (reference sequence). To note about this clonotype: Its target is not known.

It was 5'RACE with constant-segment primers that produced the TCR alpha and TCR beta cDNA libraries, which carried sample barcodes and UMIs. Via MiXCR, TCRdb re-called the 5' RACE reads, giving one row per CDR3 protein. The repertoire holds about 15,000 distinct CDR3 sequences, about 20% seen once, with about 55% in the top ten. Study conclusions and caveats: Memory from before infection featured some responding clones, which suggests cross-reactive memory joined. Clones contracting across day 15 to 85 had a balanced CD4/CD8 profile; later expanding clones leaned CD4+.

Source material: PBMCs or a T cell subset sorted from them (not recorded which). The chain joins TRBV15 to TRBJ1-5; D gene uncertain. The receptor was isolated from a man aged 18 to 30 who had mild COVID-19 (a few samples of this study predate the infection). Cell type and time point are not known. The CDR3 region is CSNQPQHF. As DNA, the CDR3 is TGTAGCAATCAGCCCCAGCATTTT.